These 11 T cell receptor beta chains share one sample of origin, sequenced in a study of post-analysis software for immune sequencing data. Points from the study as a whole: Included in a set of five TRBV segments more frequent in patients than controls were TRBV5-6, TRBV5-1 and TRBV20-1.

cDNA libraries of TCR beta carried unique molecular identifiers. TCRdb itself ran the PCR reads through MiXCR, one entry per CDR3 protein. Of 250,000 to 300,000 distinct CDR3 sequences listed, 36% are singletons. Their target antigens are unknown. Specimen: blood. Receptors were obtained from a girl aged 10 to 17 with multiple sclerosis.

Here the CDR3 DNA reads TGCGCCAGCAGCCAGCCCGGGACTAGCTCCTACAATGAGCAGTTCTTC. It yields the protein CASSQPGTSSYNEQFF. The chain recombines TRBV4-1 with TRBJ2-1; 8 positions match TRBD2. This CDR3 spans 16 amino acids. Trimming took 3 bases from V and 0 from J; bases not matched to a gene: 4. Germline V CDR1 and CDR2: MGHRA, YSYEKL.

This clonotype was detected many times. The rearrangement links TRBV9 to TRBJ1-5; the D is unclear. The CDR3 extends over 14 amino acids. Germline V gene sequence: CDR1 SGDLS, CDR2 YYNGEE. V was pared by 2 bases and J by 6 bases, with 12 bases between. CDR3 region: CASSVEGQGQPQHF. The CDR3 bases are TGTGCCAGCAGCGTTGAGGGCCAAGGTCAGCCCCAGCATTTT.

As regards this clonotype: An end of the junction does not agree with germline; a read error may underlie this. The J gene is TRBJ1-1, the V gene TRBV28, with D unclear. This CDR3 contains 14 residues. Germline V gives CDR1 MDHEN, CDR2 SYDVKM. The CDR3 here is CASSLRGSNAEAFF. CDR3 DNA: TGTGCCAGCAGTTTACGAGGGTCGAACGCTGAAGCTTTCTTT.

In this sample, this clonotype turned up many times. The chain carries TRBV5-6 and TRBJ2-1; D uncertain. CDR1 and CDR2 from the germline V gene are SGHDT and YYEEEE. Trimming stripped 0 bases from V and 1 base from J, with 8 bases between. This CDR3 is built from 15 residues. The CDR3 loop is CASSLELGSYNEQFF. Here the CDR3 DNA reads TGTGCCAGCAGCTTGGAGCTGGGGTCCTACAATGAGCAGTTCTTC. Full variable domain (missing parts from reference TRBV5-6 and TRBJ2-1): DAGVTQSPTHLIKTRGQQVTLRCSPKSGHDTVSWYQQALGQGPQFIFQYYEEEERQRGNFPDRFSGHQFPNYSSELNVNALLLGDSALYLCASSLELGSYNEQFFGPGTRLTVL.

Many counts were recorded for this clonotype. V usage is TRBV7-2 and J usage is TRBJ2-5; D remains ambiguous. CDR1 and CDR2 (germline): SGHTA, FQGNSA. The CDR3 spans 13 residues. The germline V and J ends were trimmed by 5 bases and 4 bases, with 11 bases remaining between them. In DNA, the CDR3 is TGTGCCAGCAGCCTCCGTTCTCGAGAGACCCAGTACTTC. Translation: CASSLRSRETQYF.

The table lists this clonotype with many counts. The genes are TRBV5-5 and TRBJ1-1, with TRBD1 identical over 7 bases. V trimming: 5 bases; J trimming: 3 bases; junction bases outside the gene matches: 7. Germline V CDR1 and CDR2: SGHKS, YYEKEE (reference sequence). This CDR3 is 14 amino acids long. The CDR3 spells CASRRQGGHTEAFF. CDR3 DNA: TGTGCCAGCAGGCGACAGGGCGGTCACACTGAAGCTTTCTTT.

At least ten counts were recorded for this clonotype. The chain joins TRBV10-3 to TRBJ1-5; the D is unclear. With 0 bases removed from V and 2 bases from J, the gap between germline ends came to 5 bases. CDR1 ENHRY and CDR2 SYGVKD come from the germline V gene. The CDR3 totals 14 residues. The CDR3 here is CAISESGGNQPQHF. The CDR3 DNA reads as TGTGCCATCAGTGAGTCGGGAGGCAATCAGCCCCAGCATTTT.

The table lists this clonotype with many counts. The rearrangement links TRBV11-2 to TRBJ2-7; D is unclear. The CDR3 is 16 amino acids. Germline lookup yields CDR1 SGHAT and CDR2 FQNNGV. Trimming removed 1 base at V and 4 bases at J, with 17 bases between. In DNA form, the CDR3 reads TGTGCCAGCAGCTTAGGGGTAGGGTCCACCCCGTACGAGCAGTACTTC. This sequence encodes CASSLGVGSTPYEQYF.

Comments on this clonotype: A much larger clone differs by one base, so this may be a read error. The CDR3 sequence: CAGSLPGRNGYTF. CDR3 coding DNA: TGTGCCGGCAGCCTGCCAGGGCGGAATGGCTACACCTTC. The chain uses TRBV11-2 and TRBJ1-2; perhaps TRBD1 as D (5 bases). This CDR3 comprises 13 residues. The V gene's germline CDR1 is SGHAT and CDR2 FQNNGV.

The table lists this clonotype with many counts. The chain recombines TRBV29-1 with TRBJ1-5; 8 bases are a match to TRBD1. Per germline, CDR1 SQVTM and CDR2 ANQGSEA. The V segment lost 6 bases and the J segment 3 bases; nucleotides outside the gene matches: 7. There are 14 residues in the CDR3. CDR3 residues: CSVAQGAPNQPQHF. The CDR3, as DNA: TGCAGCGTGGCTCAGGGGGCCCCCAATCAGCCCCAGCATTTT.

With respect to this clonotype: The junction differs from germline at one of its ends, possibly a read error. The chain carries TRBV6-2 or TRBV6-3 and TRBJ1-5; 10 bases map to TRBD1. CDR1 and CDR2 from the germline V gene are MNHEY and SVGEGT. The CDR3 has 16 residues. The CDR3 DNA reads TGTGCCAACAGTTACCTCGGACAGGGGGGAGGTCAGCCCCAGCATTTT. Its translation: CANSYLGQGGGQPQHF.